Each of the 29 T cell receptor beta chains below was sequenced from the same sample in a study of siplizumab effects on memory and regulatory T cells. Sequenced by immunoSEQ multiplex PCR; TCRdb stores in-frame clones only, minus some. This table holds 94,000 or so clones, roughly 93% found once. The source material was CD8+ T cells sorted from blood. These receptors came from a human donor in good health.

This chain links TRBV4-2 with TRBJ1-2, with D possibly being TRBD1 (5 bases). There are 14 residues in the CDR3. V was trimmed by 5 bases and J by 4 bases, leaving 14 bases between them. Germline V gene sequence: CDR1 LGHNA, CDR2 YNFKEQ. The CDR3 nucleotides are TGTGCCAGCAGCTTGGGGGGGATACCCTATGGCTACACCTTC. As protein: CASSLGGIPYGYTF.

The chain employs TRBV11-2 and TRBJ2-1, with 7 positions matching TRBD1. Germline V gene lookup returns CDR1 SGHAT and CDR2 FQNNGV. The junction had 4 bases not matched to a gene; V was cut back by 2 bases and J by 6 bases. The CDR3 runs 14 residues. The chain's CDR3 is CASSLTAGGNEQFF. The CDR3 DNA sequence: TGTGCCAGCAGCTTAACGGCAGGGGGCAATGAGCAGTTCTTC.

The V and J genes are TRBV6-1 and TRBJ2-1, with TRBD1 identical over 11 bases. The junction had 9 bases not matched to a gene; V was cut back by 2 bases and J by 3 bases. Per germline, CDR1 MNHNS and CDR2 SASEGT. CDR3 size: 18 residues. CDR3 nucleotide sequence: TGTGCCAGCAGTGAAATCGGGACAGGGGGTGTAGGCTACAATGAGCAGTTCTTC. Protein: CASSEIGTGGVGYNEQFF.

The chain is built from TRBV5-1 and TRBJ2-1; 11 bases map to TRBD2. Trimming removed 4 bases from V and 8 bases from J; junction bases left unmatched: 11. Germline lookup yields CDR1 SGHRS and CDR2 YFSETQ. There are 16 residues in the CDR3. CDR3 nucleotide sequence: TGCGCCAGCAGCCCGATGGGACTAGCGGAGAATGATGAGCAGTTCTTC. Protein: CASSPMGLAENDEQFF. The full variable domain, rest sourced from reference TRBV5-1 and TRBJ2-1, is KAGVTQTPRYLIKTRGQQVTLSCSPISGHRSVSWYQQTPGQGLQFLFEYFSETQRNKGNFPGRFSGRQFSNSRSEMNVSTLELGDSALYLCASSPMGLAENDEQFFGPGTRLTVL.

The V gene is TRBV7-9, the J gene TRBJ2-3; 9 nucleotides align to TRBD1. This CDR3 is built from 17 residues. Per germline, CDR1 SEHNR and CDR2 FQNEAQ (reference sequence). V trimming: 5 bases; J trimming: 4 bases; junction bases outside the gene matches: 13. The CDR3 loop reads CASSPQRQGVGADTQYF. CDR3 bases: TGTGCCAGCAGCCCCCAACGACAGGGGGTGGGTGCAGATACGCAGTATTTT. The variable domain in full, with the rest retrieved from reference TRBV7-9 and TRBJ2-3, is DTGVSQNPRHKITKRGQNVTFRCDPISEHNRLYWYRQTLGQGPEFLTYFQNEAQLEKSRLLSDRFSAERPKGSFSTLEIQRTEQGDSAMYLCASSPQRQGVGADTQYFGPGTRLTVL.

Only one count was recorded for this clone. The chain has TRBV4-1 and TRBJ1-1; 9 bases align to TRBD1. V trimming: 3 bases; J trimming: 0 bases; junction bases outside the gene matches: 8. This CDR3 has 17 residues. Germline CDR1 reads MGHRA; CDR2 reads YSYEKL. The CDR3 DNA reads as TGCGCCAGCAGCCACTACCCAACAGGGGGCCTGAACACTGAAGCTTTCTTT. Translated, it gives CASSHYPTGGLNTEAFF.

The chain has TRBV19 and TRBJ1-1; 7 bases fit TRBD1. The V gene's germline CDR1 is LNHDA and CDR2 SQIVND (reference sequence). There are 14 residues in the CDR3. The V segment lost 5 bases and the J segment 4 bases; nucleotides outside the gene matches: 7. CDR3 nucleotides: TGTGCCAGTAGTGTCCAGGGGGAGGGCACTGAAGCTTTCTTT. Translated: CASSVQGEGTEAFF.

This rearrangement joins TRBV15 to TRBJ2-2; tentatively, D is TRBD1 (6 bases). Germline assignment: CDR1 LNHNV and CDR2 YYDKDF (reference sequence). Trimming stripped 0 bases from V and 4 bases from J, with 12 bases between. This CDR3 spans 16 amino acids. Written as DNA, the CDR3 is TGTGCCACCAGCAGAGATTCAGCAGGGGTCACCGGGGAGCTGTTTTTT. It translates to CATSRDSAGVTGELFF.

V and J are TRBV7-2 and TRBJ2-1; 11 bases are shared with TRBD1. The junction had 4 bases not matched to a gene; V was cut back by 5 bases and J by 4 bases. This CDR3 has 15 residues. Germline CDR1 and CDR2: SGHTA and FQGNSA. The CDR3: CASSTGTGGYNEQFF. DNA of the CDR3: TGTGCCAGCAGCACCGGGACAGGGGGTTACAATGAGCAGTTCTTC.

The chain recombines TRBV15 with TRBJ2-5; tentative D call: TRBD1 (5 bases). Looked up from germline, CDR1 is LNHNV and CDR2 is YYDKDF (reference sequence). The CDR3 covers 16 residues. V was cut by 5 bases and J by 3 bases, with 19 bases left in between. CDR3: CATSGVKTVLEETQYF. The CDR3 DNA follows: TGTGCCACCAGCGGGGTGAAGACAGTACTTGAAGAGACCCAGTACTTC.

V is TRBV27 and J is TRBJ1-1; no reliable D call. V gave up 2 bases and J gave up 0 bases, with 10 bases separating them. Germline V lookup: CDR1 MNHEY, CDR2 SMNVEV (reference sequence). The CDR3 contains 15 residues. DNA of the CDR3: TGTGCCAGCAGTTTAATCGCAGTTATGAACACTGAAGCTTTCTTT. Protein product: CASSLIAVMNTEAFF.

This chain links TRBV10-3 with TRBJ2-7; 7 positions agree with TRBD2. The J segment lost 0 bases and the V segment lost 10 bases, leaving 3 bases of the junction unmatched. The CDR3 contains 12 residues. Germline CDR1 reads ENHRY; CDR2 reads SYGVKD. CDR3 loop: CATREDSYEQYF. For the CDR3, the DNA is TGTGCCACTCGGGAGGACTCCTACGAGCAGTACTTC.

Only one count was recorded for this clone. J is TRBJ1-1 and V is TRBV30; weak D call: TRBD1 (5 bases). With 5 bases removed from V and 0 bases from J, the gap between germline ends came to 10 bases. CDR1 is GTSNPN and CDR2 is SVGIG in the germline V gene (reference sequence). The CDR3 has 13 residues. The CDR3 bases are TGTGCCTGGGACGGACACATGAACACTGAAGCTTTCTTT. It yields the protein CAWDGHMNTEAFF.

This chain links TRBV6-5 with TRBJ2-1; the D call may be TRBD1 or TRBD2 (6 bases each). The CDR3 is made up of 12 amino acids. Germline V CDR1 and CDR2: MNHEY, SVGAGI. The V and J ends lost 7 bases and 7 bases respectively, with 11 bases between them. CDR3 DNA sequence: TGTGCCAGCAAAGGGGGGAGGAATGAGCAGTTCTTC. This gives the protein CASKGGRNEQFF.

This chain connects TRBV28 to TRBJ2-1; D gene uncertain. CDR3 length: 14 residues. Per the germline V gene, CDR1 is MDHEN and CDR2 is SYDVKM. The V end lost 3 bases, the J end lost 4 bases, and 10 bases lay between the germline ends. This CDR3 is CASSFATPYNEQFF. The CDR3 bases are TGTGCCAGCAGTTTCGCGACACCATACAATGAGCAGTTCTTC.

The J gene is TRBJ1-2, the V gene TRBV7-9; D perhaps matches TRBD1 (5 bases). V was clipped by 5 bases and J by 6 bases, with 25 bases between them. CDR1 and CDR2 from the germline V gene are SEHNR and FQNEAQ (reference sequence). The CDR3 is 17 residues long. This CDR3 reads CASSDKGVKTEVDGYTF. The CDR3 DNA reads TGTGCCAGCAGCGATAAAGGGGTCAAAACGGAAGTGGATGGCTACACCTTC. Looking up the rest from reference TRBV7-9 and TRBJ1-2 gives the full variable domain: DTGVSQNPRHKITKRGQNVTFRCDPISEHNRLYWYRQTLGQGPEFLTYFQNEAQLEKSRLLSDRFSAERPKGSFSTLEIQRTEQGDSAMYLCASSDKGVKTEVDGYTFGSGTRLTVV.

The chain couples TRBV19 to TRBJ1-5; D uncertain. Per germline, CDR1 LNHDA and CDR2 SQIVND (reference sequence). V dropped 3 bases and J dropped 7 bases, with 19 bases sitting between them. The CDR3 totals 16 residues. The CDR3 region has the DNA TGTGCCAGTAGTATTGGTAGACCGATAGGCGGGCAGCCCCAGCATTTT. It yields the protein CASSIGRPIGGQPQHF.

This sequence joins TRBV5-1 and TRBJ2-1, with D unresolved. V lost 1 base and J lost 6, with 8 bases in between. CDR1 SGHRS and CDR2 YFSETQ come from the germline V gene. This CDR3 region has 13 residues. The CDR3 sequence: CASSLLVTNEQFF. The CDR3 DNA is TGCGCCAGCAGCTTGCTAGTAACCAATGAGCAGTTCTTC.

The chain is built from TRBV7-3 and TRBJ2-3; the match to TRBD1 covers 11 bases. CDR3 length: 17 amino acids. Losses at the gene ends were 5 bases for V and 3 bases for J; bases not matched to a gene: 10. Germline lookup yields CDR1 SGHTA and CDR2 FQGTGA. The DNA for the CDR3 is TGTGCCAGCAGCACTGGACAGGGGGCAATTGGTACAGATACGCAGTATTTT. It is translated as CASSTGQGAIGTDTQYF.

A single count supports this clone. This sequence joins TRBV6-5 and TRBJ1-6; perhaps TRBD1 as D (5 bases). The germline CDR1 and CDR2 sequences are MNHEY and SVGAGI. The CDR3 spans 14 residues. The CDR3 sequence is CAILRGSYNSPLHF. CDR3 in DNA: TGTGCTATACTCCGGGGGTCATATAATTCACCCCTCCACTTT.

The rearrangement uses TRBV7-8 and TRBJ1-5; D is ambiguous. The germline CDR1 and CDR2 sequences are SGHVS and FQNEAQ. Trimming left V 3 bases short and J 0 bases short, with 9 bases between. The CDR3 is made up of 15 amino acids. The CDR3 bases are TGTGCCAGCAGCTTCGGTGAGAATAGCAATCAGCCCCAGCATTTT. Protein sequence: CASSFGENSNQPQHF.

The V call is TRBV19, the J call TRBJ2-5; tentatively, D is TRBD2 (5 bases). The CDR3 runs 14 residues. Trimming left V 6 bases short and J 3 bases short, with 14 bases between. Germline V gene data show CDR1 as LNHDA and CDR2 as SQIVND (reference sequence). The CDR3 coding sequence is TGTGCCAGTAGCCCGGGGTGGAGCGAAGAGACCCAGTACTTC. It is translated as CASSPGWSEETQYF.

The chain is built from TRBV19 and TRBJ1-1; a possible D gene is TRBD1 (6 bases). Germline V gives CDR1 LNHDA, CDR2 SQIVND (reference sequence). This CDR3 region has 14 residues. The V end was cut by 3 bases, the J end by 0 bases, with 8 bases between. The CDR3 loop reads CASSITGLNTEAFF. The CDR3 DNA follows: TGTGCCAGTAGTATTACAGGGCTGAACACTGAAGCTTTCTTT.

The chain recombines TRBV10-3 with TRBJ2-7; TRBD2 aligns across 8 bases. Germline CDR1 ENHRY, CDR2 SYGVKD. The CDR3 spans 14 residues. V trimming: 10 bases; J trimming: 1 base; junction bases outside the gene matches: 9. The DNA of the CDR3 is TGTGCCACGGGGGGGAGCGGCAAGTCCTACGAGCAGTACTTC. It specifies CATGGSGKSYEQYF.

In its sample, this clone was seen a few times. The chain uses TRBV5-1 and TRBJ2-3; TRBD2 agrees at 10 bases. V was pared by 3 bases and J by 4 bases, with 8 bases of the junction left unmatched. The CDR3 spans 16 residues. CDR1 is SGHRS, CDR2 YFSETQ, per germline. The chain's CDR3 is CASSSRFSGGSDTQYF. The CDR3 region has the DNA TGCGCCAGCAGCTCCCGCTTTAGCGGGGGGTCAGATACGCAGTATTTT.

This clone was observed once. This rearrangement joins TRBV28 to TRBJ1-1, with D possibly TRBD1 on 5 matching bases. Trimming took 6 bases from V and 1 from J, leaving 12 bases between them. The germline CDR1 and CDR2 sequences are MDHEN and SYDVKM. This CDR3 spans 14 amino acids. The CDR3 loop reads CASRREGWNTEAFF. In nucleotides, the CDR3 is TGTGCCAGCAGGAGAGAGGGGTGGAACACTGAAGCTTTCTTT.

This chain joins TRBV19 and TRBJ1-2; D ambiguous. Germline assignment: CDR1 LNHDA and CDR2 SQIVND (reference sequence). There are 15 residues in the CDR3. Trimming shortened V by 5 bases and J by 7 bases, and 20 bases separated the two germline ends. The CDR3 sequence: CASSPREGSVVGYTF. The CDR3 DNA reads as TGTGCCAGTAGTCCCCGGGAGGGTTCGGTGGTTGGCTACACCTTC.

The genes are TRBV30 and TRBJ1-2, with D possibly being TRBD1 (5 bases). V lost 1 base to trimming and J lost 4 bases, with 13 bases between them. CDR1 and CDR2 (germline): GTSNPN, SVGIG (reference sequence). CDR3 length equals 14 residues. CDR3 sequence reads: CAWSAGSGTYGYTF. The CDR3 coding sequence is TGTGCCTGGAGTGCCGGTTCAGGGACCTATGGCTACACCTTC.

The CDR3 loop is CASRLLAGADTQYF. DNA of the CDR3: TGTGCAAGTCGCCTATTAGCGGGAGCAGATACGCAGTATTTT. V is TRBV12-2 and J is TRBJ2-3; the table calls TRBD2, which could not be checked here. TRBV12-2 is a pseudogene segment. The CDR3 consists of 14 residues.